This T cell receptor beta chain was sequenced for a study of long-term antiretroviral therapy in people with HIV. Whole-study findings and limits: Blood in the study was drawn between 2004 and 2017, possibly under older ART regimens, which may be less effective than current ones. Diversity went up after ART and still fell short of transplant donor controls.

The immunoSEQ assay was v3.0, run at survey level. The data were produced by immunoSEQ multiplex PCR, yet TCRdb's version contains in-frame clones alone and is incomplete. The sample records fewer than 10,000 clones, less than 90% being singletons. Comments on this clone: The antigen remains unidentified.

Germline loops: CDR1 LNHDA, CDR2 SQIVND (reference sequence). V lost 2 bases, J lost 0 bases, and 4 bases lay in between. The CDR3 consists of 13 residues. This TCR was sampled from a man aged 25 to 45 with HIV. V usage is TRBV19 and J usage is TRBJ1-1; no clear D. The sample in question was unsorted PBMCs, obtained 0.3 years before starting antiretroviral therapy. The CDR3 DNA reads TGTGCCAGTAGTATAAATTTGAACACTGAAGCTTTCTTT. Translated, it gives CASSINLNTEAFF.